Listed here is a single TCR beta chain. This receptor's antigen is unknown. Base qualities are not at hand, and no much larger clone is one base apart. Via the germline V gene (reference sequence), CDR1 is SEHNR and CDR2 FQNEAQ. From the cysteine up to the phenylalanine, the CDR3 has a length of 13 residues. Of all the DNA, just the CDR3 is kept, 39 bases in frame from base 1. V is shortened by 1 base, J by 7 bases, and the region joining them spans 10 bases. This sample stems from a study of T cell changes during pregnancy in multiple sclerosis (dated by TCRdb to between 2018 and 2021). General notes on the study: The study looked at changes in the T cell repertoire across pregnancy in women with multiple sclerosis.

The receptor library was made with the immunoSEQ multiplex PCR assay. TCRdb limited this immuneACCESS table to in-frame rearrangements with V and J called. A share of clones is missing; checked studies link under half to unresolved V genes, and the rest is unexplained. Recorded for this sample are approximately 89,000 clones; around 94% of them occurred a single time. The ten top clones hold around 0.84% of the sample. The TCR was taken from a female donor with multiple sclerosis, enrolled in a pregnancy study. The chain is made from TRBV7-9 and TRBJ1-1; TRBD1 is a weak D gene call, 5 bases matching. The sample here was peripheral blood, taken in the third trimester of pregnancy. The CDR3 sequence is CASSLDQGGEAFF. The nucleotide sequence is given as TGTGCCAGCAGCTTAGACCAGGGAGGTGAAGCTTTCTTT.